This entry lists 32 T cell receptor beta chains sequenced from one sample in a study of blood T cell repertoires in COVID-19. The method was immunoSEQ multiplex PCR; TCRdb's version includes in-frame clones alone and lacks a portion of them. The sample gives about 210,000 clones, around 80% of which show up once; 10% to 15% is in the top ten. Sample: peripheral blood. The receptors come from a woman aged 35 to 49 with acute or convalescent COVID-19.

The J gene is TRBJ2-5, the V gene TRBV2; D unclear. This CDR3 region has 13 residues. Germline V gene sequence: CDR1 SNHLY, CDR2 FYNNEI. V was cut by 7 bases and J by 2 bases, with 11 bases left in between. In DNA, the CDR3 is TGTGCCAGCAACAGACAACCGCAAGAGACCCAGTACTTC. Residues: CASNRQPQETQYF.

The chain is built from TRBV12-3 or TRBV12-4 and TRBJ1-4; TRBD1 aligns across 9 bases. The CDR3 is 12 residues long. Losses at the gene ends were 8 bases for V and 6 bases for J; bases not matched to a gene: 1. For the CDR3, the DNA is TGTGCCAGCCGGGACAGGGATGAAAAACTGTTTTTT. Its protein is CASRDRDEKLFF.

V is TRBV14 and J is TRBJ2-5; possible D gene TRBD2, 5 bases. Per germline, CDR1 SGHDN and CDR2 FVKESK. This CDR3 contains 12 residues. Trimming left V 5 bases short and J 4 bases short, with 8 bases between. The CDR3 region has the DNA TGTGCCAGCAGCGGACTCGGAGAGACCCAGTACTTC. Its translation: CASSGLGETQYF.

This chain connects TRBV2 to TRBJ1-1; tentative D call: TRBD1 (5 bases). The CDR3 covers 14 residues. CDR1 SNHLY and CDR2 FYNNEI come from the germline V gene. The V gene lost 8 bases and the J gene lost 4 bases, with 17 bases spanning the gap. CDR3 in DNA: TGTGCCAGCCGCCAGCAGGGCTCGGGCACTGAAGCTTTCTTT. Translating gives CASRQQGSGTEAFF.

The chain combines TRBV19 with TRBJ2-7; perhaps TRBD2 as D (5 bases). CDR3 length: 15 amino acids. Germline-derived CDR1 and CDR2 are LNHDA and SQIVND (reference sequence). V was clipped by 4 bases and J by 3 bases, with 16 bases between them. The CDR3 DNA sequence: TGTGCCAGTAGTACCACTAGTGGCCCCTACTACGAGCAGTACTTC. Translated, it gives CASSTTSGPYYEQYF.

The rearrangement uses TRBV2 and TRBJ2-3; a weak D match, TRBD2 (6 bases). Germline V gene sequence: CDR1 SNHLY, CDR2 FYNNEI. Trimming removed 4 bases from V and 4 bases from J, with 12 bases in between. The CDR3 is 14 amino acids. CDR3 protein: CASSARDFADTQYF. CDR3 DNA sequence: TGTGCCAGCAGTGCTAGGGACTTTGCAGATACGCAGTATTTT.

The chain's CDR3 is CSDQRGGNYGYTF. The CDR3 bases are TGCAGCGATCAAAGGGGGGGTAACTATGGCTACACCTTC. V is TRBV29-1 and J is TRBJ1-2, with a weak D call TRBD1 (6 bases). The CDR3 is 13 residues long. The germline V gene has CDR1 SQVTM and CDR2 ANQGSEA. V was trimmed by 7 bases and J by 1 base, leaving 13 bases between them.

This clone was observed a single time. In DNA, the CDR3 is TGTGCCTGGACACACTCCAAAACAGGGGGAGTGGGGAATTCACCCCTCCACTTT. Translated, it gives CAWTHSKTGGVGNSPLHF. This sequence joins TRBV30 and TRBJ1-6, with 8 bases identical to TRBD1. V was pared by 4 bases and J by 7 bases, with 18 bases of the junction left unmatched. The V gene's germline CDR1 is GTSNPN and CDR2 SVGIG (reference sequence). CDR3 length equals 18 residues. Filled out from reference TRBV30 and TRBJ1-6, the complete variable domain reads SQTIHQWPATLVQPVGSPLSLECTVEGTSNPNLYWYRQAAGRGLQLLFYSVGIGQISSEVPQNLSASRPQDRQFILSSKKLLLSDSGFYLCAWTHSKTGGVGNSPLHFGNGTRLTVT.

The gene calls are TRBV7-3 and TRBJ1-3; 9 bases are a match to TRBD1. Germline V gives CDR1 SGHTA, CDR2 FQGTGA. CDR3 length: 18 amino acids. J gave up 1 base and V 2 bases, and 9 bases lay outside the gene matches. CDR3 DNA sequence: TGTGCCAGCAGCTTAGCGTGCCGGGACAGGGAATCTGGAAACACCATATATTTT. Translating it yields CASSLACRDRESGNTIYF.

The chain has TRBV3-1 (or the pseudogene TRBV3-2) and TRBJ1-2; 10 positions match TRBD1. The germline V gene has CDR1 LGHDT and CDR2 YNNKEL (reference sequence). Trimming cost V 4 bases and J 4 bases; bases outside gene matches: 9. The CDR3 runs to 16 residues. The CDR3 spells CASSPIPGTGVYGYTF. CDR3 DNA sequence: TGTGCCAGCAGCCCAATCCCCGGGACAGGGGTCTATGGCTACACCTTC.

In nucleotides, the CDR3 is TGTGCCTGGAGTGCGGGTCGGGCCTACGAGCAGTACTTC. Its translation: CAWSAGRAYEQYF. The rearrangement links TRBV30 to TRBJ2-7, with D uncertain. Germline CDR1 GTSNPN, CDR2 SVGIG (reference sequence). With 1 base removed from V and 2 bases from J, the gap between germline ends came to 9 bases. The CDR3 contains 13 residues.

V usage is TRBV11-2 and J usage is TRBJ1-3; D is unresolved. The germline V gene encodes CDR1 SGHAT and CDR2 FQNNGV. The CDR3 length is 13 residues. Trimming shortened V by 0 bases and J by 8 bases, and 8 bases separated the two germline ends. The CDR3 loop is CASSLDPRYTIYF. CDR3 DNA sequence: TGTGCCAGCAGCTTAGATCCCCGGTACACCATATATTTT.

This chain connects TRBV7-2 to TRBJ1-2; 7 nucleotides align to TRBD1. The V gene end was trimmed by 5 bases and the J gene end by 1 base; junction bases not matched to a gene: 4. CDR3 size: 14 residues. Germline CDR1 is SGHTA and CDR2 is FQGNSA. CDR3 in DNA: TGTGCCAGCAGCGTACGGGACAGTAACTATGGCTACACCTTC. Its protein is CASSVRDSNYGYTF. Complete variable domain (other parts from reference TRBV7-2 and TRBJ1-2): GAGVSQSPSNKVTEKGKDVELRCDPISGHTALYWYRQSLGQGLEFLIYFQGNSAPDKSGLPSDRFSAERTGGSVSTLTIQRTQQEDSAVYLCASSVRDSNYGYTFGSGTRLTVV.

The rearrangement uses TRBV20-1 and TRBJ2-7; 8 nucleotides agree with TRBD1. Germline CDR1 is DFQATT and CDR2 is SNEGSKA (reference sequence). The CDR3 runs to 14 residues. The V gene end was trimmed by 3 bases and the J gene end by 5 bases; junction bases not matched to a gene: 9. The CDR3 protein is CSASSSDRVHEQYF. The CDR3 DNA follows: TGCAGTGCTAGTTCGTCGGACAGGGTACACGAGCAGTACTTC.

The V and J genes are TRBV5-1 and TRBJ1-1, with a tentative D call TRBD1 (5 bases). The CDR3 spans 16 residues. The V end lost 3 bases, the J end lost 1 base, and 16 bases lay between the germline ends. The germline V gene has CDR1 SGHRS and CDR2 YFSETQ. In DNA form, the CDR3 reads TGCGCCAGCAGCTCCCTGGCAAAGGGGAAGAACACTGAAGCTTTCTTT. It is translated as CASSSLAKGKNTEAFF.

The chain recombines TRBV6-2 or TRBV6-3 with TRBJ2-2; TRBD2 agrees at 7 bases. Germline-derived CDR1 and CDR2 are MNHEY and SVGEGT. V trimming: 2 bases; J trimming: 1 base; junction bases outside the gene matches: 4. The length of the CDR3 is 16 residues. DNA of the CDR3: TGTGCCAGCAGTTACGCCACTAGCGAGAACACCGGGGAGCTGTTTTTT. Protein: CASSYATSENTGELFF.

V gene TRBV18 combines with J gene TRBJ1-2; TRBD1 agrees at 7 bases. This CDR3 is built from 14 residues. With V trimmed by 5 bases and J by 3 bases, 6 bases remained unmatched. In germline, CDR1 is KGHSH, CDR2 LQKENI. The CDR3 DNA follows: TGTGCCAGCTCAATTGACAGGGAGGACTATGGCTACACCTTC. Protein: CASSIDREDYGYTF.

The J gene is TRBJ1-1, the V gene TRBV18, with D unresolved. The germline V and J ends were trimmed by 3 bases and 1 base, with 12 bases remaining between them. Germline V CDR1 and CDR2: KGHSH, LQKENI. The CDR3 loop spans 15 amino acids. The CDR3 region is CASSPSVFKNTEAFF. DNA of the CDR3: TGTGCCAGCTCACCGTCGGTCTTTAAGAACACTGAAGCTTTCTTT. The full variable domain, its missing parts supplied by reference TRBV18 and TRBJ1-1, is NAGVMQNPRHLVRRRGQEARLRCSPMKGHSHVYWYRQLPEEGLKFMVYLQKENIIDESGMPKERFSAEFPKEGPSILRIQQVVRGDSAAYFCASSPSVFKNTEAFFGQGTRLTVV.

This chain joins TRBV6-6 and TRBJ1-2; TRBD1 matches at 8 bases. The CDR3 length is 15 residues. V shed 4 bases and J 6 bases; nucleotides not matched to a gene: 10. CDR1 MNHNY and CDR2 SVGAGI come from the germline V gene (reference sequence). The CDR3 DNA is TGTGCCAGCAGTTTTATCGGTGGGACAGGTAATGGCTACACCTTC. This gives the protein CASSFIGGTGNGYTF.

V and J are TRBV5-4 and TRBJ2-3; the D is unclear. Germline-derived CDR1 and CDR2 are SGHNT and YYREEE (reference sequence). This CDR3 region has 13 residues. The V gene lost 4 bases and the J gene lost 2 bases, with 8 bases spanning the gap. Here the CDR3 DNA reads TGTGCCAGCAGCCGCGCCTCCACAGATACGCAGTATTTT. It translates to CASSRASTDTQYF.

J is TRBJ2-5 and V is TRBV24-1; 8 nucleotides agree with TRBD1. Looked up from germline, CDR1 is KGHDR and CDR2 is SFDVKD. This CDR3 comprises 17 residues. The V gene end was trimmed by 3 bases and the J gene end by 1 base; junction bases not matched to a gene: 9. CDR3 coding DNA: TGTGCCACCAGTGATCCCACACCGGACAGGGTCCAAGAGACCCAGTACTTC. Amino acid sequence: CATSDPTPDRVQETQYF.

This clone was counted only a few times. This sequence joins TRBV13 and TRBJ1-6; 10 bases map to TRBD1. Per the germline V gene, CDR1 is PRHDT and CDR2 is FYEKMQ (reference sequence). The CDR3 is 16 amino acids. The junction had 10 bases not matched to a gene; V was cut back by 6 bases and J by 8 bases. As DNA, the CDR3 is TGTGCCAGCAGTTATTACCGGGACAGGGGTGATTCACCCCTCCACTTT. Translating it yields CASSYYRDRGDSPLHF.

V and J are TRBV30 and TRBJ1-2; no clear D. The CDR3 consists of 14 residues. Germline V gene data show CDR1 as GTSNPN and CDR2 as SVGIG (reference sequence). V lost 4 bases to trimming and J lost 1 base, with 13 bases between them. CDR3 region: CAWNPTQLNYGYTF. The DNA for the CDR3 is TGTGCCTGGAATCCGACACAGCTTAACTATGGCTACACCTTC. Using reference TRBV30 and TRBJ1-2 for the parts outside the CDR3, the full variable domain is SQTIHQWPATLVQPVGSPLSLECTVEGTSNPNLYWYRQAAGRGLQLLFYSVGIGQISSEVPQNLSASRPQDRQFILSSKKLLLSDSGFYLCAWNPTQLNYGYTFGSGTRLTVV.

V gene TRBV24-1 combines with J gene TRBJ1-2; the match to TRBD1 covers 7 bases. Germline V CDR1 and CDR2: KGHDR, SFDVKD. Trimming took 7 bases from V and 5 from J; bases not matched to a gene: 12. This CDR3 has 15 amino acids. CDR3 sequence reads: CATRGGGQEAYGYTF. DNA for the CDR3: TGTGCCACCAGGGGGGGAGGACAGGAGGCATATGGCTACACCTTC.

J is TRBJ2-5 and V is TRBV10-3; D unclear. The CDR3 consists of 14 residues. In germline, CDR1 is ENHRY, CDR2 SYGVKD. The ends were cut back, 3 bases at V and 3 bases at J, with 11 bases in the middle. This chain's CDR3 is CAISDGQVEETQYF. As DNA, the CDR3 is TGTGCCATCAGTGATGGGCAGGTTGAAGAGACCCAGTACTTC.

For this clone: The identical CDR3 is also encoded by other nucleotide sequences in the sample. The chain's CDR3 is CASKTGGYEQYF. The CDR3 DNA sequence: TGTGCCAGCAAGACAGGGGGGTACGAGCAGTACTTC. The V gene is TRBV27, the J gene TRBJ2-7; 9 positions agree with TRBD1. V gave up 7 bases and J gave up 4 bases; unmatched junction bases: 2. The CDR3 is 12 residues long. CDR1 is MNHEY and CDR2 is SMNVEV in the germline V gene (reference sequence).

The DNA for the CDR3 is TGTGCCAGTAGTATAGGGGACTTCGATCAGCCCCAGCATTTT. Amino acid sequence: CASSIGDFDQPQHF. V is TRBV19 and J is TRBJ1-5; tentative D call: TRBD1 (5 bases). The CDR3 is 14 residues long. Trimming took off 1 base at V and 5 bases at J, with 9 bases between the two ends. The germline gives CDR1 LNHDA, CDR2 SQIVND (reference sequence).

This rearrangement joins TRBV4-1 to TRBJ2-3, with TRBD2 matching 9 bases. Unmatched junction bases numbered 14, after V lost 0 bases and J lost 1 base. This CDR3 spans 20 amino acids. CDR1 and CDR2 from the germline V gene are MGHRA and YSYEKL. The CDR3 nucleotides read TGCGCCAGCAGCCAAGATCTACTGGGGGCGGGAGGGCCGCGCACAGATACGCAGTATTTT. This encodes CASSQDLLGAGGPRTDTQYF.

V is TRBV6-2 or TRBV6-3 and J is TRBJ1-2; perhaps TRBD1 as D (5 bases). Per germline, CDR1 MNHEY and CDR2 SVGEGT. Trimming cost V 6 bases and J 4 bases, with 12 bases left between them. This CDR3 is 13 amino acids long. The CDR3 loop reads CASSDDRIYGYTF. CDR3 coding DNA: TGTGCCAGCAGCGACGACAGAATCTATGGCTACACCTTC.

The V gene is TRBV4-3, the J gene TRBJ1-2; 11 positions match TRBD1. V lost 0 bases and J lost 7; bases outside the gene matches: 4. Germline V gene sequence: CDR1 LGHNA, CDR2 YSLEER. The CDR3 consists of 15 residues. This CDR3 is CASSQDRTGGLGYTF. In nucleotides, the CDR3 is TGCGCCAGCAGCCAAGATAGGACAGGGGGCCTTGGCTACACCTTC.

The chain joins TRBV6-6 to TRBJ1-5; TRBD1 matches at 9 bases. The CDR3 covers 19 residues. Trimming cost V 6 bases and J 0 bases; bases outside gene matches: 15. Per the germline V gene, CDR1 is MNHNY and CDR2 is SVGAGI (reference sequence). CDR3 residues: CASSLGRWTGANSNQPQHF. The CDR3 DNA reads TGTGCCAGCAGCTTAGGGAGGTGGACAGGGGCCAATAGCAATCAGCCCCAGCATTTT.

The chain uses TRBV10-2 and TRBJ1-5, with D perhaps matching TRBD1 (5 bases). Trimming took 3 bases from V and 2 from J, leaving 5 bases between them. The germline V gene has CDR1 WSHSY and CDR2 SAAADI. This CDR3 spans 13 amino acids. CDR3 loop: CASSEGGNQPQHF. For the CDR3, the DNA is TGCGCCAGCAGTGAAGGGGGCAATCAGCCCCAGCATTTT.